This T cell receptor beta chain originates from a study of CD8+CD57+ T cells in acquired aplastic anemia. For this clonotype: Its matching antigen is unknown.

Findings and limits, study-wide: Twenty-nine shared CD8+ CDR3s appeared highly expressed within patients' immunodominant clones.

TCR beta VDJ and CDR3 profiling used genomic DNA as template. TCRdb passed the reads through MiXCR, listing each CDR3 protein once. Counted here are under 250,000 distinct CDR3 sequences, about 37% occurring once; the ten biggest clones make up 0.95% to 1.3%. CDR1 and CDR2 (germline): SNHLY, FYNNEI. CDR3 length equals 14 residues. V was pared by 5 bases and J by 10 bases, with 6 bases of the junction left unmatched. Sequenced sample: sorted CD4+, CD8+, or CD8+CD57+ T cells (not recorded which) from PBMCs. The receptor's source is a human donor in good health, serving as a control. This chain joins TRBV2 and TRBJ1-6; TRBD1 matches at 9 bases. For the CDR3, the DNA is TGTGCCAGCAGTACCGGGACAGGGCAATCACCCCTCCACTTT. Its translation is CASSTGTGQSPLHF.